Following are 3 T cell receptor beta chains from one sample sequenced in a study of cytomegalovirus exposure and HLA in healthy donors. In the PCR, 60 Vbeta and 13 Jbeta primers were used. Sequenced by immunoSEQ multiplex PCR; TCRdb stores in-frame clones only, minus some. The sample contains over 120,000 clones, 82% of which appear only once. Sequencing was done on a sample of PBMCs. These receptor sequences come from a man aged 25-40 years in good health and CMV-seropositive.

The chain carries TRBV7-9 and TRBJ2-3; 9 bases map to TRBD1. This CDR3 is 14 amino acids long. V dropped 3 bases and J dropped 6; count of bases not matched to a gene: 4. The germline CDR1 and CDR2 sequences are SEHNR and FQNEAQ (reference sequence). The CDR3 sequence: CASSFTGGSDTQYF. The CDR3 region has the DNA TGTGCCAGCAGCTTCACAGGGGGCTCGGATACGCAGTATTTT.

The CDR3 here is CASSSGLAGGADTQYF. CDR3 DNA sequence: TGTGCCAGCAGCTCTGGACTAGCGGGAGGAGCAGATACGCAGTATTTT. The chain recombines TRBV7-3 with TRBJ2-3; 14 bases match TRBD2. From germline, CDR1 is SGHTA and CDR2 FQGTGA. The CDR3 consists of 16 residues. After removal of 4 bases from V and 4 bases from J, the junction contained 4 bases not matched to a gene.

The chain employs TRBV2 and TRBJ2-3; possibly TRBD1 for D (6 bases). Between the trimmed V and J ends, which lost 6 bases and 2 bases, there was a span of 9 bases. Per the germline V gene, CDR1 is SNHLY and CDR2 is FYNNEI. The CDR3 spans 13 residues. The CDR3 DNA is TGTGCCAGCAGACGGGACACCACAGATACGCAGTATTTT. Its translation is CASRRDTTDTQYF.